Listed below are T cell receptor beta chains from one sample, sequenced in a study of shared clonotypes between healthy human individuals. Clones were sequenced by immunoSEQ multiplex PCR, and TCRdb holds only the in-frame ones, with some missing. The sample lists about 580,000 clones, 98% occurring once. Sequenced: naive CD8+ T cells sorted from blood. The receptors originated from a man aged 25 to 40 in good health. Both conserved end residues are part of each CDR3. D genes are given only for firm matches. Not all rows give a size; the values are once, few, many and, for expanded clones, a class.

TRBJ2-5 NA few TRBV11-2 CASRPATSFQETQYF TGTGCCAGCAGGCCAGCGACTAGTTTCCAAGAGACCCAGTACTTC
TRBJ2-1 TRBD2 NA TRBV6-5 CASSSNGRAYNEQFF TGTGCCAGCAGTTCCAACGGGAGGGCGTACAATGAGCAGTTCTTC
TRBJ2-1 NA NA TRBV29-1 CSVDGTRFYNEQFF TGCAGCGTTGACGGTACTAGATTCTACAATGAGCAGTTCTTC
TRBJ2-5 NA NA TRBV18 CASSPVEPETQYF TGTGCCAGCTCACCCGTCGAGCCGGAGACCCAGTACTTC
TRBJ1-1 NA NA TRBV7-9 CASSTISLGTEAFF TGTGCCAGCAGCACCATATCCCTGGGCACTGAAGCTTTCTTT
TRBJ2-1 NA NA TRBV9 CASTAPGGNNEQFF TGTGCCAGCACCGCCCCCGGCGGAAACAATGAGCAGTTCTTC
TRBJ2-1 TRBD2 NA TRBV12-5 CASGLVLAGTSNEQFF TGTGCTAGTGGTTTGGTATTAGCGGGAACGAGTAATGAGCAGTTCTTC
TRBJ1-1 NA NA TRBV12-5 CASGPSKHTEAFF TGTGCTAGTGGTCCCTCTAAACACACTGAAGCTTTCTTT
TRBJ2-1 TRBD1 NA TRBV2 CASIEDRGQYNEQFF TGTGCCAGCATCGAGGACAGGGGGCAATACAATGAGCAGTTCTTC
TRBJ1-5 NA NA TRBV27 CAIGRSQPQHF TGTGCCATAGGGAGGAGTCAGCCCCAGCATTTT
TRBJ1-2 NA NA TRBV4-1 CASSQGTAHNYGYTF TGCGCCAGCAGCCAAGGGACAGCACATAACTATGGCTACACCTTC
TRBJ1-2 NA NA TRBV12-1 CASTSPIGEPYGYTF TGTGCCAGCACTTCACCTATAGGGGAGCCCTATGGCTACACCTTC
TRBJ1-1 NA NA TRBV9 CASSPQGGGVDTEAFF TGTGCCAGCAGCCCCCAGGGAGGGGGGGTTGACACTGAAGCTTTCTTT
TRBJ2-2 NA NA TRBV13 CASIGRSDWINTGELFF TGTGCCAGCATCGGCCGCTCGGATTGGATTAACACCGGGGAGCTGTTTTTT
TRBJ2-7 NA NA TRBV7-9 CASSFREGAHEQYF TGTGCCAGCAGCTTCCGGGAGGGGGCCCACGAGCAGTACTTC
TRBJ1-1 NA NA TRBV25-1 CASSESGVQNTEAFF TGTGCCAGCAGTGAATCCGGCGTGCAGAACACTGAAGCTTTCTTT
TRBJ2-2 TRBD2 once TRBV11-2 CASSLTLAGLTGELFF TGTGCCAGCAGCTTAACACTAGCGGGGCTCACCGGGGAGCTGTTTTTT
TRBJ1-5 NA NA TRBV27 CASAKLGSNQPQHF TGTGCCAGCGCGAAATTAGGAAGCAATCAGCCCCAGCATTTT
TRBJ2-7 TRBD2 NA TRBV9 CASSPTGGRSYEQYF TGTGCCAGCAGCCCCACGGGGGGTAGGTCCTACGAGCAGTACTTC
TRBJ1-1 NA NA TRBV10-3 CAIRMNTEAFF TGTGCCATCAGGATGAACACTGAAGCTTTCTTT
TRBJ2-1 NA NA TRBV29-1 CSASGSPYNEQFF TGCAGCGCCTCGGGATCCCCATACAATGAGCAGTTCTTC
TRBJ1-2 TRBD1 NA TRBV29-1 CSVEDQVRDRAWYGYTF TGCAGCGTTGAAGACCAAGTTAGGGACAGGGCGTGGTATGGCTACACCTTC
TRBJ2-1 NA NA TRBV9 CASSDLPGANEQFF TGTGCCAGCAGCGACCTACCAGGGGCGAATGAGCAGTTCTTC
TRBJ1-1 NA NA TRBV15 CATSRDHVGVGTEAFF TGTGCCACCAGCAGAGATCATGTTGGGGTCGGCACTGAAGCTTTCTTT
TRBJ2-3 TRBD1 NA TRBV15 CATSRVDRIPSTDTQYF TGTGCCACCAGCAGGGTGGACAGGATTCCTAGCACAGATACGCAGTATTTT
TRBJ1-3 NA NA TRBV7-8 CASNGGNTIYF TGTGCCAGCAACGGTGGAAACACCATATATTTT
TRBJ2-7 NA NA TRBV30 CAWSVSGYPYEQYF TGTGCCTGGAGTGTATCGGGGTACCCCTACGAGCAGTACTTC
TRBJ2-1 NA NA TRBV7-9 CASSLKAPSYNEQFF TGTGCCAGCAGCTTAAAAGCGCCTTCCTACAATGAGCAGTTCTTC
TRBJ2-3 NA NA TRBV28 CASSRDSSVDTQYF TGTGCCAGCAGCCGGGACTCCAGCGTGGATACGCAGTATTTT
TRBJ2-7 NA NA TRBV6-6 CASSYSGEGAKSEQYF TGTGCCAGCAGTTACTCAGGGGAGGGGGCAAAATCCGAGCAGTACTTC
TRBJ1-2 NA NA TRBV23-1 CASSQSKGSNGYTF TGCGCCAGCAGTCAATCTAAGGGGAGTAATGGCTACACCTTC
TRBJ1-1 NA NA TRBV13 CASSRQVNTEAFF TGTGCCAGCAGCCGACAGGTGAACACTGAAGCTTTCTTT
TRBJ2-5 NA NA TRBV7-3 CASSLNAGTETQYF TGTGCCAGCAGCTTAAACGCAGGGACGGAGACCCAGTACTTC
TRBJ2-5 NA NA TRBV11-1 CASSLGSSQETQYF TGTGCCAGCAGCTTAGGTTCTTCCCAAGAGACCCAGTACTTC
TRBJ2-7 NA NA TRBV29-1 CSVLLREQYF TGCAGCGTGCTACTTCGCGAGCAGTACTTC
TRBJ2-7 NA NA TRBV2 CAITLFGYEQYF TGTGCCATTACCCTGTTTGGTTACGAGCAGTACTTC
TRBJ1-2 TRBD1 NA TRBV7-9 CASSSSRDRANYGYTF TGTGCCAGCAGCTCGAGCCGGGACAGAGCTAACTATGGCTACACCTTC
TRBJ1-2 TRBD1 once TRBV11-1 CASSRRTGANYGYTF TGTGCCAGCAGCCGACGGACAGGAGCTAACTATGGCTACACCTTC
TRBJ2-5 NA NA TRBV13 CASSLGLGRQETQYF TGTGCCAGCAGCTTAGGCTTAGGGCGCCAAGAGACCCAGTACTTC
TRBJ2-1 TRBD2 NA TRBV15 CATRSSGGVDEQFF TGTGCCACCAGGTCTAGCGGAGGGGTGGATGAGCAGTTCTTC